This TCR beta chain was sequenced in a study of OX40 agonist ivuxolimab in advanced cancers. General notes on the study: Ivuxolimab was a fully human IgG2 agonistic monoclonal antibody targeting the costimulatory receptor OX40 (CD134). Intravenous ivuxolimab was administered to patients every 2 weeks at six dose levels: 0.01, 0.1, 0.3, 1.5, 3 and 10 mg/kg. Of the 50 to 55 patients in dose escalation, 19 had hepatocellular carcinoma, some 15 had melanoma, 9 had renal cell carcinoma and 9 had head and neck cancer. A male proportion of roughly 80% and a mean age of around 60 years, ranging from about 23 to 79, were recorded for the dose-escalation cohort. Prior anti-PD-1, anti-PD-L1 or anti-CTLA-4 therapy was permitted, and checkpoint inhibitors had been received by less than 45% of dose-escalation patients. Partial responses occurred in three dose-escalation patients, of whom one had hepatocellular carcinoma and two had cutaneous melanoma. Peripheral TCRbeta sequencing was intended to test whether TCR sequence diversity was altered and clonal T-cell expansion was caused by ivuxolimab. The paper covers the monotherapy dose-escalation part of the phase I ivuxolimab trial, which included N of about 56 patients. What the study reported, not specific to this receptor: Low levels of normalized T-cell clonal expansion were also shown by some nonresponding patients. Clonal expansion of both CD4+ and CD8+ blood T cells was observed from baseline to week 6 at doses 0.1 to 3.0 mg/kg. Which antigens the clonally expanded peripheral T cells were specific for was not determined. On average, CD8+ T cells showed more expanded clones than CD4+ T cells after ivuxolimab. In the 0.1-3.0 mg/kg groups, partial responders were among the patients with the lowest normalized peripheral clonal expansion, particularly in CD8+ T cells.

Reading the germline V gene (reference sequence) gives CDR1 SEHNR and CDR2 FQNEAQ. V drops 4 bases and J drops 5 bases, leaving 9 bases in between. The CDR3 covers 13 residues, taking in both the cysteine and the phenylalanine. The kept DNA is CDR3 alone, 39 bases in frame from the first base. The trial excluded patients who had a history of autoimmune disease or were on systemic immunosuppression. Peripheral blood for TCR sequencing was drawn from every dose cohort at baseline, at cycle 4 day 1 and at cycle 7 day 1. Samples were obtained from an open-label, multicenter, first-in-human phase I dose-escalation trial of ivuxolimab. Adults with locally advanced or metastatic head and neck squamous cell, hepatocellular, melanoma or renal cell carcinoma were enrolled in the trial. Before TCR sequencing, CD4+ T cells and CD8+ T cells from peripheral blood were sorted into separate populations. With regard to this clone: The target of this receptor is not known. No base quality values were provided; no much bigger clone lies one nucleotide off.

For sequencing of the TCRbeta CDR3 region, genomic DNA was extracted from the sorted cells. The immunoSEQ Assay was used to sequence the TCRbeta CDR3 regions. The source is immuneACCESS, and TCRdb retained only in-frame sequences with V and J called. Part of the clones is not carried over; for the studies checked, unresolved V genes explain less than half of this, and the remainder is unexplained. Recorded for this sample are tens of thousands of clones; around 89% of them occurred a single time. Around 0.51% of the sample comes from the top ten. This TCR was recovered from an adult with an advanced solid tumor such as melanoma, head and neck, liver or kidney cancer. The chain was built from TRBV7-9 and TRBJ2-1; the D gene is perhaps TRBD2, from 7 matching bases. The specimen was CD4+ or CD8+ T cells sorted from blood, collected in a trial of the OX40 agonist ivuxolimab. The CDR3 is CASSWGGHNEQFF. The sequenced DNA: TGTGCCAGCAGCTGGGGGGGGCACAATGAGCAGTTCTTC.